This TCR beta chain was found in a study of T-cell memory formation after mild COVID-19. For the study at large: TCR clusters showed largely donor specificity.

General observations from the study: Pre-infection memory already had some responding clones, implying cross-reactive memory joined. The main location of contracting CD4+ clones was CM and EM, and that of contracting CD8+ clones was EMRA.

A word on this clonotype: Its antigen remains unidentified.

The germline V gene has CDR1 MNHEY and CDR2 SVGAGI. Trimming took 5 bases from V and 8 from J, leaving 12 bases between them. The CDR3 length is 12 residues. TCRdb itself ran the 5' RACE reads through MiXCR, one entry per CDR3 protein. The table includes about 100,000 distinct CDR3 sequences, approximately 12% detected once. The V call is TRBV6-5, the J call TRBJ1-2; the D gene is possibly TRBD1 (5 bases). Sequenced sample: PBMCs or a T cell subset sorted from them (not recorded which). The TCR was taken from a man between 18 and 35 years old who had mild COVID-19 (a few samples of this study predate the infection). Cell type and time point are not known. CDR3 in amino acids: CASSQGIGGYTF. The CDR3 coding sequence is TGTGCCAGCAGTCAGGGAATCGGGGGCTACACCTTC.